This T cell receptor (beta chain) was profiled in a study of metastatic and nonmetastatic thyroid tumors. Turning to the study itself: Repertoires from malignant and benign thyroid patients were compared across blood and tumor or nodule tissue.

TCRdb recomputed clones from the PCR reads via MiXCR. The table shows thousands of clones, with 28% occurring only once. Findings and limits, study-wide: A significant increase in TCR beta diversity was reportedly seen in malignant thyroid tumors relative to benign nodules, in blood and tumor.

In its sample, this clone is medium-sized (0.01 to 0.1%). Its antigen is still unknown. None of the patients had undergone any treatment ahead of thyroid surgery. V lost 6 bases and J lost 4; bases outside the gene matches: 7. This CDR3 contains 14 residues. The chain recombines TRBV12-3 or TRBV12-4 with TRBJ1-1; 8 bases line up with TRBD1. The sample was adjacent normal tissue. This clonotype was obtained from a male donor with papillary thyroid cancer or a benign thyroid nodule (not recorded which). Some clones in this sample may be carry-over from other donors' samples. CDR3 in amino acids: CASRTTGGSTEAFF. The CDR3 DNA reads TGTGCCAGCAGGACTACAGGGGGGAGCACTGAAGCTTTCTTT.